This T cell receptor (beta chain) was sequenced in a study of T cells in Graves' hyperthyroidism and ophthalmopathy. General study findings and limits: The authors' 13 V-J model separated ophthalmopathy from stable hyperthyroidism.

There are many counts of this clonotype. Antigen specificity is unknown. The CDR3 is made up of 10 amino acids. Germline V gene sequence: CDR1 MNHNS, CDR2 SASEGT. V shed 7 bases and J shed 5 bases, with 5 bases lying between them. Amplification of TCR beta CDR3 regions was performed using RNA transcripts as template. HTBI primers drove first-round RT-PCR of the TCR CDR3. TCRdb independently ran MiXCR on the multiplex PCR reads; one entry per CDR3 protein. The sample lists some 300,000 distinct CDR3 sequences, approximately 18% occurring once. PBMCs came from 9 to 10 ml fresh peripheral blood. The material sequenced was blood. This chain uses TRBV6-1 with TRBJ1-2; D is undetermined. This sequence originates from a man between 45 and 60 years old with Graves' ophthalmopathy. The CDR3 is CASMSYGYTF. The CDR3 DNA reads TGTGCCAGCATGTCGTATGGCTACACCTTC.